This TCR beta chain was sequenced for a study of T-cell reconstitution after alpha-beta-depleted transplantation in children. Findings of the study overall: From surviving recipient T cells and thymic progenitors came the high day-60 TCRbeta diversity observed in some patients. A year post-transplant, T-cell counts and diversity derived mostly from newly produced T cells.

Turning to this clonotype: What it binds is not known.

Germline CDR1 is LGHNA and CDR2 is YSLEER. Trimming took 0 bases from V and 2 from J, leaving 15 bases between them. This CDR3 is 17 amino acids long. The library targeted TCRbeta and was prepared with unique molecular identifiers. TCRdb ran MiXCR on the PCR reads and lists one entry per CDR3 protein. This table has about 980,000 distinct CDR3 sequences, roughly 29% appearing once. The V gene is TRBV4-3, the J gene TRBJ2-3; perhaps TRBD2 as D (7 bases). The starting material was PBMCs, mostly from graft donor cells, obtained 360 days after TCRalphabeta/CD19-depleted stem cell transplant. The source of this sequence is a boy under three years old who had a stem cell transplant for SCID, so the T cells may come from the graft donor. CDR3 in amino acids: CASSQDLRGGATDTQYF. CDR3 sequence (DNA): TGCGCCAGCAGCCAAGATCTACGAGGGGGGGCCACAGATACGCAGTATTTT.